The 19 T cell receptor beta chains in this list originate from one sample, sequenced in a study of Tregs in tolerant kidney transplant recipients. TCRdb's copy holds only in-frame clones and misses some; the assay was immunoSEQ multiplex PCR. Recorded for this sample: roughly 50,000 clones. The specimen was CD4+ T cells from blood, collected before the transplant. These TCRs come from a human donor who received a combined kidney and bone marrow transplant.

Concerning this clone: With the read ending 3 residues before the CDR3 end, the germline J gene is used to fill in that end. The chain carries TRBV5-6 and TRBJ2-5; unclear D gene. The V gene's germline CDR1 is SGHDT and CDR2 YYEEEE. The V end lost 3 bases, the J end lost 5 bases, and 14 bases lay between the germline ends. This CDR3 comprises 14 residues. The CDR3 bases that were read are TGTGCCAGCAGCTCCCCCCCGGTGGTGGAGACC. Residues: CASSSPPVVET. The whole CDR3 sequence reads CASSSPPVVETQYF.

About this clone: From the germline J gene comes the end of the CDR3, since the read stops 3 residues before it. The chain links TRBV7-9 to TRBJ1-2; tentative D call: TRBD1 (5 bases). Germline assignment: CDR1 SEHNR and CDR2 FQNEAQ (reference sequence). The CDR3 runs 13 residues. CDR3 bases read: TGTGCCAGCAGCTTAACGGCAGGGCGGGGC. Amino acids: CASSLTAGRG. Given in full, the CDR3 is CASSLTAGRGYTF.

For this clone: Sequencing ends 3 residues short of the CDR3 end; the germline J gene provides the rest. This chain uses TRBV5-1 with TRBJ1-3; possibly TRBD1 for D (6 bases). This CDR3 has 16 amino acids. Germline V gene lookup returns CDR1 SGHRS and CDR2 YFSETQ. With 4 bases removed from V and 2 bases from J, the gap between germline ends came to 16 bases. Partial CDR3 DNA: TGCGCCAGCAGCGCACAGGGCTTCGGGACTGGAAACACC. It translates to CASSAQGFGTGNT. The complete CDR3 reads CASSAQGFGTGNTIYF.

Concerning this clone itself: The CDR3 goes on 3 residues after the read ends, and that part is filled in from the germline J gene. The J gene is TRBJ1-4, the V gene TRBV2; D gene unclear. CDR1 and CDR2 (germline): SNHLY, FYNNEI. The CDR3 covers 15 residues. V was trimmed by 4 bases and J by 5 bases, leaving 14 bases between them. CDR3 loop: CASSGVPDYNEKLFF. The CDR3 DNA, read in part, is TGTGCCAGCAGTGGGGTTCCTGACTACAATGAAAAA. Full variable domain (missing parts from reference TRBV2 and TRBJ1-4): EPEVTQTPSHQVTQMGQEVILRCVPISNHLYFYWYRQILGQKVEFLVSFYNNEISEKSEIFDDQFSVERPDGSNFTLKIRSTKLEDSAMYFCASSGVPDYNEKLFFGSGTQLSVL.

CDR3 DNA (partial): TGTGCCAGTATTAGGACGGGGAGGCCTGGAAACACC. It encodes CASIRTGRPGNT. The entire CDR3 reads CASIRTGRPGNTIYF. The chain links TRBV19 to TRBJ1-3, with D uncertain. The read ends 3 residues early relative to the CDR3; the germline J gene fills the gap. The V gene's germline CDR1 is LNHDA and CDR2 SQIVND (reference sequence). The ends were cut back, 7 bases at V and 2 bases at J, with 15 bases in the middle. The CDR3 is made up of 15 amino acids.

Note on this clone: The read is 3 residues too short to cover the CDR3 end, so that end is filled in from the germline J gene. This rearrangement joins TRBV19 to TRBJ2-7; TRBD2 is a possible D gene (6 bases). The CDR3 spans 14 residues. Germline CDR1 is LNHDA and CDR2 is SQIVND (reference sequence). V was pared by 3 bases and J by 4 bases, with 13 bases between. The CDR3 DNA, read in part, is TGTGCCAGTAGTATCCGGGACGGGGGATACGAG. Amino acids: CASSIRDGGYE. The entire CDR3 protein reads CASSIRDGGYEQYF.

Of note for this clone: From the germline J gene comes the end of the CDR3, since the read stops 3 residues before it. The chain is built from TRBV6-1 and TRBJ2-7; D uncertain. The germline V gene encodes CDR1 MNHNS and CDR2 SASEGT. Trimming removed 4 bases at V and 0 bases at J, with 16 bases between. CDR3 length: 16 residues. The sequenced part of the CDR3 DNA is TGTGCCAGCAGTGTAACTTCGAGAGTTGCCTCCTACGAG. This gives the protein CASSVTSRVASYE. The CDR3 reads in full as CASSVTSRVASYEQYF.

Concerning this clone: The missing CDR3 end, 3 residues past where the read stops, is filled in from the germline J gene. The V gene is TRBV18, the J gene TRBJ1-1; 7 bases match TRBD1. The CDR3 is made up of 15 amino acids. CDR1 and CDR2 from the germline V gene are KGHSH and LQKENI. After removal of 0 bases from V and 5 bases from J, the junction contained 6 bases not matched to a gene. Incomplete CDR3 DNA: TGTGCCAGCTCACCACCGAAGGGGGCGAGTACTGAA. This encodes CASSPPKGASTE. The whole CDR3 is CASSPPKGASTEAFF.

On this clone itself: The CDR3 end is not reached by the read, which stops 3 residues before it; the germline J gene fills it in. This sequence joins TRBV7-2 and TRBJ1-2; 9 positions match TRBD1. J was trimmed by 4 bases and V by 5 bases; bases with no gene match: 5. The germline V gene encodes CDR1 SGHTA and CDR2 FQGNSA. The CDR3 extends over 14 amino acids. The chain's CDR3 is CASSTGQGIYGYTF. The sequenced part of the CDR3 DNA is TGTGCCAGCAGCACGGGACAGGGTATCTATGGC. Looking up the rest from reference TRBV7-2 and TRBJ1-2 gives the full variable domain: GAGVSQSPSNKVTEKGKDVELRCDPISGHTALYWYRQSLGQGLEFLIYFQGNSAPDKSGLPSDRFSAERTGGSVSTLTIQRTQQEDSAVYLCASSTGQGIYGYTFGSGTRLTVV.

Remarks on this clone: The read terminates 3 residues before the CDR3 end, so the remaining end is supplied by the germline J gene. The chain has TRBV19 and TRBJ2-7; 10 bases line up with TRBD1. CDR1 is LNHDA and CDR2 is SQIVND in the germline V gene (reference sequence). The CDR3 sequence is 14 residues long. The trim removed 4 bases at V and 6 bases at J, leaving 6 bases unmatched. The part of the CDR3 DNA that was read is TGTGCCAGTAGTACCGGGACAGGGGCCGGCGAG. As protein: CASSTGTGAGE. The full CDR3 is CASSTGTGAGEQYF.

As regards this clone: The sequenced fragment ends 3 residues before the CDR3 boundary, so the rest is inferred from the germline J gene. The rearrangement links TRBV19 to TRBJ1-1; D gene ambiguous. This CDR3 is built from 14 residues. Germline V gene sequence: CDR1 LNHDA, CDR2 SQIVND (reference sequence). The ends were cut back, 7 bases at V and 6 bases at J, with 18 bases in the middle. The part of the CDR3 DNA that was read is TGTGCCAGTATTAGGCAGGCCGATTCCTCTGAA. Amino acid sequence: CASIRQADSSE. The CDR3 in its entirety is CASIRQADSSEAFF.

Turning to this clone: The read gets to within 3 residues of the CDR3 end, and the germline J gene fills in the rest. This chain uses TRBV20-1 with TRBJ1-4; D is unclear. The CDR3 spans 14 residues. The germline CDR1 and CDR2 sequences are DFQATT and SNEGSKA (reference sequence). Trimming stripped 0 bases from V and 2 bases from J, with 7 bases between. The DNA read from the CDR3 is TGCAGTGCTAGAGAAGGGTCGACTAATGAAAAA. Translating gives CSAREGSTNEK. The entire CDR3 protein is CSAREGSTNEKLFF.

Of note for this clone: The CDR3 extends 3 residues past the end of the read, so its final part is completed from the germline J gene. The chain uses TRBV7-9 and TRBJ2-4, with TRBD1 matching 7 bases. The CDR3 contains 13 residues. Germline V gene data show CDR1 as SEHNR and CDR2 as FQNEAQ (reference sequence). V lost 1 base, J lost 8 bases, and 2 bases stayed unmatched. The CDR3 here is CASSLEGAHIQYF. CDR3 bases read: TGTGCCAGCAGCTTAGAGGGGGCCCACATT.

To note about this clone: The read comes to an end 3 residues before the CDR3 does, leaving the germline J gene to fill in the end. This chain joins TRBV5-1 and TRBJ1-3; D may be TRBD1 (5 bases). CDR3 length: 15 amino acids. V was pared by 1 base and J by 1 base, with 9 bases between. Germline V gives CDR1 SGHRS, CDR2 YFSETQ. CDR3 loop: CASSLKPGSGNTIYF. The sequenced part of the CDR3 DNA is TGCGCCAGCAGCTTGAAGCCAGGGTCTGGAAACACC.

Details on this clone: The read ends 3 residues before the CDR3 terminus; that terminus is restored from the germline J gene. The rearrangement links TRBV14 to TRBJ1-2, with D perhaps matching TRBD1 (5 bases). The length of the CDR3 is 14 residues. Germline V gene sequence: CDR1 SGHDN, CDR2 FVKESK. Trimming took off 1 base at V and 6 bases at J, with 12 bases between the two ends. The sequenced CDR3 bases are TGTGCCAGCAGCCAAGCACGTACGGGGGATGGC. The encoded protein is CASSQARTGDG. The full CDR3 protein is CASSQARTGDGYTF.

As regards this clone: The read ends 3 residues early relative to the CDR3; the germline J gene fills the gap. The chain links TRBV18 to TRBJ2-5; possibly TRBD1 for D (5 bases). The ends were cut back, 0 bases at V and 2 bases at J, with 10 bases in the middle. The CDR3 covers 15 residues. Germline CDR1 reads KGHSH; CDR2 reads LQKENI. The covered CDR3 bases are TGTGCCAGCTCACCACCGGGTTACAGGCAAGAGACC. Translation: CASSPPGYRQET. The full CDR3 protein reads CASSPPGYRQETQYF.

The CDR3 region is CASSEGPATNEKLFF. CDR3 DNA, as far as it was read: TGTGCCAGCAGTGAAGGGCCAGCAACTAATGAAAAA. V and J are TRBV6-1 and TRBJ1-4; no reliable D call. The observed sequence ends 3 residues before the CDR3 terminus, with the missing tail filled in from the germline J gene. Per the germline V gene, CDR1 is MNHNS and CDR2 is SASEGT. The CDR3 is made up of 15 amino acids. The ends were cut back, 1 base at V and 0 bases at J, with 6 bases in the middle.

The sequenced CDR3 bases are TGTGCCTGCGGCGGAAGGGGCTCTGGAAACACC. Residues: CACGGRGSGNT. The whole CDR3 region reads CACGGRGSGNTIYF. The chain couples TRBV30 to TRBJ1-3; D perhaps matches TRBD1 (5 bases). The missing CDR3 end, 3 residues past where the read stops, is filled in from the germline J gene. Trimming pared 6 bases from V and 0 bases from J, leaving 12 bases between. CDR3 size: 14 residues. From germline, CDR1 is GTSNPN and CDR2 SVGIG (reference sequence).

As concerns this clone: The CDR3 is cut off 3 residues early in the read; its end comes from the germline J gene. V gene TRBV19 combines with J gene TRBJ2-3, with 10 bases lining up with TRBD2. Germline V gene lookup returns CDR1 LNHDA and CDR2 SQIVND (reference sequence). The CDR3 totals 17 residues. The V gene end was trimmed by 5 bases and the J gene end by 2 bases; junction bases not matched to a gene: 10. The CDR3 protein is CASSAVRTSGVTDTQYF. The covered CDR3 bases are TGTGCCAGTAGTGCAGTGCGGACTAGCGGAGTCACAGATACG.